A single sample is the source of the 8 T cell receptor beta chains below, sequenced in a study of blood T cell repertoires in COVID-19. Using immunoSEQ multiplex PCR, the repertoire was profiled, and TCRdb retains in-frame clones only, with some absent. The sample contains 98,000 or so clones, approximately 80% of which appear only once. The sequenced sample was peripheral blood. These receptors were taken from a woman in her 70s with acute or convalescent COVID-19.

The chain recombines TRBV6-6 with TRBJ2-5, with 8 bases matching TRBD2. The CDR3 is 16 amino acids. The trim removed 2 bases at V and 4 bases at J, leaving 9 bases unmatched. Germline loops: CDR1 MNHNY, CDR2 SVGAGI (reference sequence). CDR3 bases: TGTGCCAGCAGTTACCGCACCGGGGGGGCCGTAGAGACCCAGTACTTC. It is translated as CASSYRTGGAVETQYF.

The J gene is TRBJ2-5, the V gene TRBV2, with D maybe TRBD2 (5 bases). CDR1 and CDR2 (germline): SNHLY, FYNNEI. Trimming shortened V by 8 bases and J by 5 bases, and 15 bases separated the two germline ends. This CDR3 spans 13 amino acids. The CDR3 is CASFSRGWETQYF. CDR3 sequence (DNA): TGTGCCAGCTTCAGTCGGGGATGGGAGACCCAGTACTTC. Combining the CDR3 with reference TRBV2 and TRBJ2-5 gives the whole variable domain EPEVTQTPSHQVTQMGQEVILRCVPISNHLYFYWYRQILGQKVEFLVSFYNNEISEKSEIFDDQFSVERPDGSNFTLKIRSTKLEDSAMYFCASFSRGWETQYFGPGTRLLVL.

This chain uses TRBV11-2 with TRBJ1-1; 9 nucleotides match TRBD1. The V gene's germline CDR1 is SGHAT and CDR2 FQNNGV. V was pared by 5 bases and J by 4 bases, with 11 bases of the junction left unmatched. The CDR3 loop spans 16 amino acids. CDR3 sequence reads: CASSHTGGALSTEAFF. The CDR3 DNA sequence: TGTGCCAGCAGCCATACAGGGGGCGCGTTATCCACTGAAGCTTTCTTT.

This clone was seen many times. The V call is TRBV5-1, the J call TRBJ1-3; TRBD1 agrees at 7 bases. Germline CDR1 reads SGHRS; CDR2 reads YFSETQ. The V and J ends lost 4 bases and 0 bases, in that order; junction bases with no gene match: 16. CDR3 length equals 19 residues. CDR3 nucleotide sequence: TGCGCCAGCAGCCCCGGGACAGAGCTGGGCGAGATCTCTGGAAACACCATATATTTT. Encoded protein: CASSPGTELGEISGNTIYF.

The rearrangement joins TRBV6-5 to TRBJ2-7, with a possible D match to TRBD1 (6 bases). V was trimmed by 2 bases and J by 0 bases, leaving 8 bases between them. The length of the CDR3 is 14 residues. CDR1 and CDR2 from the germline V gene are MNHEY and SVGAGI. In nucleotides, the CDR3 is TGTGCCAGCAGTTACGGACAGTTCTCCTACGAGCAGTACTTC. Its protein product is CASSYGQFSYEQYF.

The chain combines TRBV6-5 with TRBJ1-5, with D tentatively TRBD1 (5 bases). The CDR3 extends over 15 amino acids. V dropped 2 bases and J dropped 4 bases, with 12 bases sitting between them. Germline assignment: CDR1 MNHEY and CDR2 SVGAGI. CDR3 coding DNA: TGTGCCAGCAGTTACCGTCAGGGTCCTAATCAGCCCCAGCATTTT. Translated, it gives CASSYRQGPNQPQHF.

This clone was seen a few times. This chain uses TRBV6-1 with TRBJ1-2, with D maybe TRBD1 (5 bases). V shed 3 bases and J shed 5 bases, with 25 bases lying between them. CDR1 and CDR2 from the germline V gene are MNHNS and SASEGT. The CDR3 has 18 residues. The CDR3 region has the DNA TGTGCCAGCAGTGATACCCACCCGGGGGGGACCCGGATGTATGGCTACACCTTC. The encoded protein is CASSDTHPGGTRMYGYTF.

Details on this clone: One end of the junction is discordant with germline, which a read error may explain. The rearrangement links TRBV7-3 to TRBJ2-1; TRBD1 aligns across 7 bases. In germline, CDR1 is SGHTA, CDR2 FQGTGA. The CDR3 loop spans 12 amino acids. The CDR3: CASSAGGRGMVF. The CDR3 DNA reads as TGTGCCAGCAGCGCAGGGGGTCGGGGAATGGTCTTC.